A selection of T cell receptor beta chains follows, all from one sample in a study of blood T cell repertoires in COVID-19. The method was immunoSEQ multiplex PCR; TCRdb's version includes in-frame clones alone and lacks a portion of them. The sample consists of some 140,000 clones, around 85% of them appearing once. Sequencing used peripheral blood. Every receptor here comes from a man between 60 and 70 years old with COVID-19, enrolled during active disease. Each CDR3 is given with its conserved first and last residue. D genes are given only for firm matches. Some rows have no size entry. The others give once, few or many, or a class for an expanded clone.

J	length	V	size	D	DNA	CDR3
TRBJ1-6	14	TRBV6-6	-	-	TGTGCCAGCAGTTGGGAGCTTAATAATTCACCCCTCCACTTT	CASSWELNNSPLHF
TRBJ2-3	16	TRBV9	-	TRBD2	TGTGCCAGCAGCGGACAGCGGGGGGGCGGCACAGATACGCAGTATTTT	CASSGQRGGGTDTQYF
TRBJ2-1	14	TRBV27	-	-	TGTGCCAGCAGTAGAGCGGGTTCCTACAATGAGCAGTTCTTC	CASSRAGSYNEQFF
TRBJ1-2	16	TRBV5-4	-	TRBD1	TGTGCCAGCAGCCTGGGACAGGGGCGAACTAACTATGGCTACACCTTC	CASSLGQGRTNYGYTF
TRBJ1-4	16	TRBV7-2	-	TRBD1	TGTGCCAGCAGCTTCACAGGGGGAGGAGGTAATGAAAAACTGTTTTTT	CASSFTGGGGNEKLFF
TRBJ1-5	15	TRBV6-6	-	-	TGTGCCAGCAGTCCCGGGGGGGCACAAAATCAGCCCCAGCATTTT	CASSPGGAQNQPQHF
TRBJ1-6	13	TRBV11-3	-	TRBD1	TGTGCCAGCAGCTCGGGACAGGGATCACCCCTCCACTTT	CASSSGQGSPLHF
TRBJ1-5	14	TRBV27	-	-	TGTGCCAGCAGTTTTCGACTCGGCAATCAGCCCCAGCATTTT	CASSFRLGNQPQHF
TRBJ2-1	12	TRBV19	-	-	TGTGCCAGCCCTCCAATGGGGCTCGAGCAGTTCTTC	CASPPMGLEQFF
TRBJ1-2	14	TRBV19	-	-	TGTGCCAGTAGTAAACGACAGGATAACTATGGCTACACCTTC	CASSKRQDNYGYTF
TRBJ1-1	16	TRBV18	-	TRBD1	TGTGCCAGCTCACCATCGGACAGGGGGCGGAATACTGAAGCTTTCTTT	CASSPSDRGRNTEAFF
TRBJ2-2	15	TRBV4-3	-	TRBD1	TGCGCCAGCAGCCCCCGGGACAGGTATACCGGGGAGCTGTTTTTT	CASSPRDRYTGELFF
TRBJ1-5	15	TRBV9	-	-	TGTGCCAGCAACGGGGGTGGGATGAGCAATCAGCCCCAGCATTTT	CASNGGGMSNQPQHF
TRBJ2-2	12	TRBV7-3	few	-	TGTGCCAGCAGCGAAGGAGGAGGGGAGCTGTTTTTT	CASSEGGGELFF
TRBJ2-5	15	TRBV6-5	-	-	TGTGCCAGCAGGGGGGACTCACCCGGCGATGAGACCCAGTACTTC	CASRGDSPGDETQYF
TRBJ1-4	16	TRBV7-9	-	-	TGTGCCAGCAGCTTAAGGGCTACTCAGGGTGGCGAAAAACTGTTTTTT	CASSLRATQGGEKLFF
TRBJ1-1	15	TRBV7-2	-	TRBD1	TGTGCCAGCAGCTTTTCCGGGACAGGGGGGACTGAAGCTTTCTTT	CASSFSGTGGTEAFF
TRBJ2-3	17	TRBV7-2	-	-	TGTGCCAGCAGCTTAGAACCTACGACTACGGTCACAGATACGCAGTATTTT	CASSLEPTTTVTDTQYF
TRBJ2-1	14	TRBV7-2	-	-	TGTGCCAGCAGCTTAAGTCCAGGCGGGAATGAGCAGTTCTTC	CASSLSPGGNEQFF
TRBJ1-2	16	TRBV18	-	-	TGTGCCAGCTCACAGGGACAAAGTCCCTTCAACTATGGCTACACCTTC	CASSQGQSPFNYGYTF
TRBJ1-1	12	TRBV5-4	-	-	TGTGCCAGCAGCTTGAGAGGGATTGAAGCTTTCTTT	CASSLRGIEAFF
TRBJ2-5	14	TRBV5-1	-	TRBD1	TGCGCCAGCAGCTTCGGGACAGTCCAAGAGACCCAGTACTTC	CASSFGTVQETQYF
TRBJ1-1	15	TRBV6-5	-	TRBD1	TGTGCCAGCAGTCTCTCCGGCAGGTCAGGGGGTGAAGCTTTCTTT	CASSLSGRSGGEAFF
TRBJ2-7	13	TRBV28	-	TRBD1	TGTGCCAGCAGTGGACAGGGGAGGTACGAGCAGTACTTC	CASSGQGRYEQYF
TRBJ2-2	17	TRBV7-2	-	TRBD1	TGTGCCAGCAGCTTAGGGGGGACAGGGTGGGACACCGGGGAGCTGTTTTTT	CASSLGGTGWDTGELFF
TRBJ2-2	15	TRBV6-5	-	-	TGTGCCAGCAGTCTCTGGAGGAGAAACACCGGGGAGCTGTTTTTT	CASSLWRRNTGELFF
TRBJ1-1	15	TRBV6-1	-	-	TGTGCCAGCAGTGACCCCGCGGGTTTGAACACTGAAGCTTTCTTT	CASSDPAGLNTEAFF
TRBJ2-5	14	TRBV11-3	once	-	TGTGCCAGCAGCTTAGGCGGGACCCTGGAGACCCAGTACTTC	CASSLGGTLETQYF
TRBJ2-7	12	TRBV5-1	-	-	TGCGCCAGCAGTACGGACTTTTACGAGCAGTACTTC	CASSTDFYEQYF
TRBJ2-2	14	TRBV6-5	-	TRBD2	TGTGCCAGCAGTCGGACTAGCGGGACTGGGGAGCTGTTTTTT	CASSRTSGTGELFF
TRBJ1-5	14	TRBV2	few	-	TGTGCCAGTCTTGGGGTGGAAAGGGGACAGCCCCAGCATTTT	CASLGVERGQPQHF
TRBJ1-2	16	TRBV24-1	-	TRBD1	TGTGCCACCAGTGATTTGGGGACAGGGGGCATCTATGGCTACACCTTC	CATSDLGTGGIYGYTF
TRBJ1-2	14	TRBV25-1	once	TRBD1	TGTGCCAGCAGATCCACCCTACCGGGACAGGTCCTACTTTTC	CASRSTLPGQVLLF
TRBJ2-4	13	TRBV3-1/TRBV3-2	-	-	TGTGCCAGCAGCCGAGGCAGGGGGGACATTCAGTACTTC	CASSRGRGDIQYF
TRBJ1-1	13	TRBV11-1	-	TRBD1	TGTGCCAGCAGCATGACAGGGAACATTGAAGCTTTCTTT	CASSMTGNIEAFF
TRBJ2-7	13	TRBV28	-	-	TGTGCCAGCAATCCTGGGGACTTATACGAGCAGTACTTC	CASNPGDLYEQYF
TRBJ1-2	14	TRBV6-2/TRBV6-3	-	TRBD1	TGTGCCAGCAGTCCGGGACAGATAAGGAGTGGCTACACCTTC	CASSPGQIRSGYTF
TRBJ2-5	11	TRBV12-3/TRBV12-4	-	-	TGTGCCAGCAGCCAACAAGAGACCCAGTACTTC	CASSQQETQYF
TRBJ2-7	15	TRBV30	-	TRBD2	TGTGCCTGGAGTGCGGGGGGAAGTAGGTCCTACGAGCAGTACTTC	CAWSAGGSRSYEQYF
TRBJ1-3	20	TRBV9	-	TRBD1	TGTGCCAGCAGCGTAGCCGGGGCAGGGGGCCAAAGTTCGATCGGAAACACCATATATTTT	CASSVAGAGGQSSIGNTIYF
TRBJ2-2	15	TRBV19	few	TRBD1	TGTGCCAGTAACCCCGGGACAGGGGGCAGCGGGGAGCTGTTTTTT	CASNPGTGGSGELFF
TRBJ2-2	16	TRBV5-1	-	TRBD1	TGCGCCAGCAGATTGCGTACAGGGGGCCTGACCGGGGAGCTGTTTTTT	CASRLRTGGLTGELFF
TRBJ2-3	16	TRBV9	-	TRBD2	TGTGCCAGCGGGACTAGCGGGAGAAGGGGCACAGATACGCAGTATTTT	CASGTSGRRGTDTQYF
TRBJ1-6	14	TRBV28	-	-	TGTGCCAGCAGTTTATACAGCCGCACCCGGCCCCTCCACTTT	CASSLYSRTRPLHF
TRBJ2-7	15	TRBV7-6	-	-	TGTGCCAGCAGCTTAAAGTTCTTGGGGGGTCACGAGCAGTACTTC	CASSLKFLGGHEQYF
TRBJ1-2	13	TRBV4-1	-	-	TGCGCCAGCAGCCAGTACGACCGGAGGGGCTACACCTTC	CASSQYDRRGYTF
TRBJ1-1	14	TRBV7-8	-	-	TGTGCCAGCAGCTTAGCGACTGGGAACACTGAAGCTTTCTTT	CASSLATGNTEAFF
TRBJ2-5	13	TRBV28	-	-	TGTGCCAGCAGTTTGGCAGGGAGGGAGACCCAGTACTTC	CASSLAGRETQYF
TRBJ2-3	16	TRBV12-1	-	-	TGTGCCAGCAGCTTGATGGAACAGGGTATGTCAGATACGCAGTATTTT	CASSLMEQGMSDTQYF
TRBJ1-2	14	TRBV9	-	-	TGTGCCAGCAGTATCGGACAGACGAACTATGGCTACACCTTC	CASSIGQTNYGYTF
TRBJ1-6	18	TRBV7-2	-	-	TGTGCCAGCAGCTTAGCAGTAAGGGGGAGCTCCTATAATTCACCCCTCCACTTT	CASSLAVRGSSYNSPLHF
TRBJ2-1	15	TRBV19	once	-	TGTGCCAGTAGTATAGTGGGAGGTCCCTACAATGAGCAGTTCTTC	CASSIVGGPYNEQFF
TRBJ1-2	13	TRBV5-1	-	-	TGCGCCAGCAGCGCGGACAGTAACTATGGCTACACCTTC	CASSADSNYGYTF
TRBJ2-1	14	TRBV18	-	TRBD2	TGTGCCAGCTCACCCCTACCACTAGCGGGAGAGCAGTTCTTC	CASSPLPLAGEQFF
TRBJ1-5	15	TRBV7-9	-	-	TGTGCCAGCAGCCAAGATGGGGGCAGTAATCAGCCCCAGCATTTT	CASSQDGGSNQPQHF
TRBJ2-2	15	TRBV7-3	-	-	TGTGCCAGCAGCTTACCAGTCAGGGGCACCGGGGAGCTGTTTTTT	CASSLPVRGTGELFF
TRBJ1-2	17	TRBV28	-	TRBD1	TGTGCCAGCAGTTTAAGTACAGGGGCGAACATTAACTATGGCTACACCTTC	CASSLSTGANINYGYTF
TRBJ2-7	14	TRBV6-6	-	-	TGTGCCAGCAGAACGGTTACAGGACAAAGGGAGCAGTACTTC	CASRTVTGQREQYF
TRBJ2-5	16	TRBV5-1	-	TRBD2	TGCGCCAGCAGCTTGACAGCGGGGGGGCCGTTAGAGACCCAGTACTTC	CASSLTAGGPLETQYF
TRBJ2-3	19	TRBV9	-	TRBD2	TGTGCCAGCAGCGTAGTAGGGGGACTAGCGGGGGTAAGCACAGATACGCAGTATTTT	CASSVVGGLAGVSTDTQYF